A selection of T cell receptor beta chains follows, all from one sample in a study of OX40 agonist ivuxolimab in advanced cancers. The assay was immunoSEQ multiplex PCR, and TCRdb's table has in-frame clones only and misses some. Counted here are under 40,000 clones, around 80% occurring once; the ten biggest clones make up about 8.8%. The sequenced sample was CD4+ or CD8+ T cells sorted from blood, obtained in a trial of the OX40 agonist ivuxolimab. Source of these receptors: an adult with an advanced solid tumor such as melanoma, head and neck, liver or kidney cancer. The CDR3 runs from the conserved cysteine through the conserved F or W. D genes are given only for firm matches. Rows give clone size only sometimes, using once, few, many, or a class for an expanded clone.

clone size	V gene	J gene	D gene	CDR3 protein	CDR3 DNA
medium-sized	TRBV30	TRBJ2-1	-	CAWSEGTWNEQFF	TGTGCCTGGAGTGAAGGGACGTGGAATGAGCAGTTCTTC
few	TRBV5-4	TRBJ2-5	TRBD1	CASSWGDRGSETQYF	TGTGCCAGCAGCTGGGGGGACAGGGGTTCAGAGACCCAGTACTTC
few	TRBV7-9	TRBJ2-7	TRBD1	CASSRQGAGFYEQYF	TGTGCCAGCAGCCGCCAGGGGGCCGGGTTCTACGAGCAGTACTTC
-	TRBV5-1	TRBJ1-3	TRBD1	CASSLAGTGGSGNTIYF	TGCGCCAGCAGCTTGGCCGGGACAGGGGGTTCTGGAAACACCATATATTTT
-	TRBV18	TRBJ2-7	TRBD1	CASSPRTGVYEQYF	TGTGCCAGCTCACCTAGGACAGGGGTCTACGAGCAGTACTTC
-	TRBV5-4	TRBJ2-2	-	CASSLGGGGNTGELFF	TGTGCCAGCAGCTTAGGAGGGGGAGGTAACACCGGGGAGCTGTTTTTT
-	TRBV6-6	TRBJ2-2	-	CASSVNTGELFF	TGTGCCAGCAGTGTGAACACCGGGGAGCTGTTTTTT
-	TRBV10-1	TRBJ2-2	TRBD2	CASGPGTTNTGELFF	TGCGCCAGCGGGCCCGGGACTACCAACACCGGGGAGCTGTTTTTT
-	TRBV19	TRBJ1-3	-	CATGSGNTIYF	TGTGCCACCGGTTCTGGAAACACCATATATTTT
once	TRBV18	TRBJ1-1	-	CASSPVRSTEAFF	TGTGCCAGCTCACCAGTACGGTCCACTGAAGCTTTCTTT
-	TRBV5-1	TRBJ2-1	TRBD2	CASSWGGLAGISSYNEQFF	TGCGCCAGCAGCTGGGGGGGACTAGCGGGTATTAGCTCCTACAATGAGCAGTTCTTC
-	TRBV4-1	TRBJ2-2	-	CASSQGLALNTGELFF	TGCGCCAGCAGCCAAGGATTAGCGTTGAACACCGGGGAGCTGTTTTTT
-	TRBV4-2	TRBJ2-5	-	CASSQDSGPLETQYF	TGTGCCAGCAGCCAAGATTCCGGTCCGTTAGAGACCCAGTACTTC
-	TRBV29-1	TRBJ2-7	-	CSVESQIYEQYF	TGCAGCGTTGAAAGTCAGATCTACGAGCAGTACTTC
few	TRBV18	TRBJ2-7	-	CASSPATTSYEQYF	TGTGCCAGCTCACCGGCGACTACCTCCTACGAGCAGTACTTC
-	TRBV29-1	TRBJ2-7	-	CSVENSGSYEQYF	TGCAGCGTTGAAAACAGCGGCTCCTACGAGCAGTACTTC
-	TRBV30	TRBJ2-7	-	CAWALGGSSYEQYF	TGTGCCTGGGCTCTCGGGGGAAGCTCCTACGAGCAGTACTTC
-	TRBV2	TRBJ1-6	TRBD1	CASTGDTSYNSPLHF	TGTGCCAGTACAGGGGATACGTCCTATAATTCACCCCTCCACTTT
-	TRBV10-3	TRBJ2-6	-	CAISEAPGRRLSGANVLTF	TGTGCCATCAGTGAGGCGCCGGGACGTAGACTCTCTGGGGCCAACGTCCTGACTTTC
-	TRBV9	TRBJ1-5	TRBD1	CASSPTGVGQPQHF	TGTGCCAGCAGCCCAACAGGGGTAGGTCAGCCCCAGCATTTT
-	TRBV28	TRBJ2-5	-	CASSRRGIGTSQETQYF	TGTGCCAGCAGCCGAAGGGGGATCGGGACTTCTCAAGAGACCCAGTACTTC
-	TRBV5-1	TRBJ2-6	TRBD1	CASSFTTGDSGANVLTF	TGCGCCAGCAGCTTTACGACAGGGGACTCTGGGGCCAACGTCCTGACTTTC
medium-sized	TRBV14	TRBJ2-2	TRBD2	CASSPYTSGSLPGTGELFF	TGTGCCAGCAGCCCTTATACTAGCGGGAGTCTCCCGGGCACCGGGGAGCTGTTTTTT
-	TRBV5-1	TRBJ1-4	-	CASGEGSFNEKLFF	TGCGCCAGCGGGGAGGGAAGCTTTAATGAAAAACTGTTTTTT
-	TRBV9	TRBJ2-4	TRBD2	CASSVGLAGSIAIQYF	TGTGCCAGCAGCGTAGGACTAGCGGGTTCTATTGCCATTCAGTACTTC
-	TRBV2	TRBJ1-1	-	CASSQPPTEAFF	TGTGCCAGCAGCCAACCCCCCACTGAAGCTTTCTTT
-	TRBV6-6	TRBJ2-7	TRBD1	CASSYSLQGAYEQYF	TGTGCCAGCAGTTACTCGTTACAGGGGGCCTACGAGCAGTACTTC
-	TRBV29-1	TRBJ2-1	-	CSVRSALASSYNEQFF	TGCAGCGTACGAAGTGCACTCGCGAGCTCCTACAATGAGCAGTTCTTC
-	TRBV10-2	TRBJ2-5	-	CASSDKWRGDETQYF	TGCGCCAGCAGTGATAAGTGGAGGGGCGACGAGACCCAGTACTTC